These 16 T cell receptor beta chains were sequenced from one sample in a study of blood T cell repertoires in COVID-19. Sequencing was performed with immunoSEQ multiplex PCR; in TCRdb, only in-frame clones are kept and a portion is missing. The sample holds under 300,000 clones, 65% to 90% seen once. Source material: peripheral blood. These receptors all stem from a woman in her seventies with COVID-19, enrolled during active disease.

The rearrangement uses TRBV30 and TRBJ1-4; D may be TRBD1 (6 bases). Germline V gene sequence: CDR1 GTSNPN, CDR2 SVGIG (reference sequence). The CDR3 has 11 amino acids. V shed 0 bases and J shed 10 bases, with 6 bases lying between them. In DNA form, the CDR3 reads TGTGCCTGGAGTGTACAGGGAAAACTGTTTTTT. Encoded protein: CAWSVQGKLFF.

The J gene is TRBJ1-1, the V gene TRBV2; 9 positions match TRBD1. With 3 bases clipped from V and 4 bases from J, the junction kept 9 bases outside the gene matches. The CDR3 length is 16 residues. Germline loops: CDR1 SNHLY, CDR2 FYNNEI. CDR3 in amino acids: CASSDERTGVGTEAFF. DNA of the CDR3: TGTGCCAGCAGTGATGAACGGACAGGGGTTGGCACTGAAGCTTTCTTT.

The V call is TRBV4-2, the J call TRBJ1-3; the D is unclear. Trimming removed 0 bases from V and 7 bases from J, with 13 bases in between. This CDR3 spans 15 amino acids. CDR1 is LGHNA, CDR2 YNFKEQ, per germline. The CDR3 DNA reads TGTGCCAGCAGCCAAGATGCGGATCCGGGTAACACCATATATTTT. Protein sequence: CASSQDADPGNTIYF.

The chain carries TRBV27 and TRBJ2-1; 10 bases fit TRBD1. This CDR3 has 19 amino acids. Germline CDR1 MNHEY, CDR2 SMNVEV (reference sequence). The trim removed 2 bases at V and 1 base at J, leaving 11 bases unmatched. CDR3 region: CASSLGGQGFSKSYNEQFF. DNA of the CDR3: TGTGCCAGCAGTTTAGGGGGACAGGGGTTCAGCAAATCCTACAATGAGCAGTTCTTC.

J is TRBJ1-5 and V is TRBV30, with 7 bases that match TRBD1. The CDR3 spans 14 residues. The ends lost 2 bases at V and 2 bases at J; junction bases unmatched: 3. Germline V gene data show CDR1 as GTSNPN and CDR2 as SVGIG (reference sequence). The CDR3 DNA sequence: TGTGCCTGGAGTAGGCAGGGGGGCAATCAGCCCCAGCATTTT. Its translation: CAWSRQGGNQPQHF.

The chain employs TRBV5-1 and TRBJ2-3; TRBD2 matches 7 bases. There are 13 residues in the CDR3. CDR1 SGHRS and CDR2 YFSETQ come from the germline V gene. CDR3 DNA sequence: TGCGCTGGAGGGCGGGGGAGCACAGATACGCAGTATTTT. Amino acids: CAGGRGSTDTQYF.

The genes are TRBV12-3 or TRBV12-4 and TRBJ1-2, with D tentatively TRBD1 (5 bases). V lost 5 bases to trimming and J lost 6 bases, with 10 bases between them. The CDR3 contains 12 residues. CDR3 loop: CASSQQGHGYTF. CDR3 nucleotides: TGTGCCAGCAGTCAGCAGGGTCATGGCTACACCTTC.

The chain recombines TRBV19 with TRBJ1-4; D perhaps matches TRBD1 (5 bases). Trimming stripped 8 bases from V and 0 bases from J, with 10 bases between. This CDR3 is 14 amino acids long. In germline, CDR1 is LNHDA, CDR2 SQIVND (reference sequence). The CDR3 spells CASQSRATNEKLFF. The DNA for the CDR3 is TGTGCCAGTCAATCCAGGGCAACTAATGAAAAACTGTTTTTT.

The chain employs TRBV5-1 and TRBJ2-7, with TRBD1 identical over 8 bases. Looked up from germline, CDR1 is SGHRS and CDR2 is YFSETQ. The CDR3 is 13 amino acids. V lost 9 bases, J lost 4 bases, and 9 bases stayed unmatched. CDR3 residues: CATRQGTEYEQYF. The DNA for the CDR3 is TGCGCCACCAGACAGGGGACGGAGTACGAGCAGTACTTC. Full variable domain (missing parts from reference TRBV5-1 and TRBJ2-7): KAGVTQTPRYLIKTRGQQVTLSCSPISGHRSVSWYQQTPGQGLQFLFEYFSETQRNKGNFPGRFSGRQFSNSRSEMNVSTLELGDSALYLCATRQGTEYEQYFGPGTRLTVT.

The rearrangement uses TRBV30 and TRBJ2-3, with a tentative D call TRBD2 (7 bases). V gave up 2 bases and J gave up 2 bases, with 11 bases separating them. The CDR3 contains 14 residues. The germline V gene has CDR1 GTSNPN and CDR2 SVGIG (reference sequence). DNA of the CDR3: TGTGCCTGGAGTTTTGGGGGGGCCACAGATACGCAGTATTTT. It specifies CAWSFGGATDTQYF.

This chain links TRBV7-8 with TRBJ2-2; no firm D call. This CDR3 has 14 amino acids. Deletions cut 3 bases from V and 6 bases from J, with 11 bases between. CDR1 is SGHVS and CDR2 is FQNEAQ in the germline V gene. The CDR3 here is CASSLGRQAGELFF. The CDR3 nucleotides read TGTGCCAGCAGCTTGGGCAGGCAGGCCGGGGAGCTGTTTTTT.

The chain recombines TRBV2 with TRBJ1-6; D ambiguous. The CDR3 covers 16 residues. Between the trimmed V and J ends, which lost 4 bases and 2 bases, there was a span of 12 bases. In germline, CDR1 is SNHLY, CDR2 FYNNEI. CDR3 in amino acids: CASSAEGPAYNSPLHF. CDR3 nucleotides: TGTGCCAGCAGTGCCGAGGGTCCTGCCTATAATTCACCCCTCCACTTT.

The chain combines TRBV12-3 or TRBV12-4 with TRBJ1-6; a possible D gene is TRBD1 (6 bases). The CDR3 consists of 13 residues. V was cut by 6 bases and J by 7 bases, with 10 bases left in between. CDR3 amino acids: CASSRDRNSPLHF. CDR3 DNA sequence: TGTGCCAGCAGCCGAGACAGGAATTCACCCCTCCACTTT.

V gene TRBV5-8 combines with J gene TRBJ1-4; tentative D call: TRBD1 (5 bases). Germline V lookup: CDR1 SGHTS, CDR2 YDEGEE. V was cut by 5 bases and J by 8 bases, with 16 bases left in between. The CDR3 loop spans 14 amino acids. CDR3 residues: CASRIRGPAEKLFF. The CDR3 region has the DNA TGTGCCAGCAGGATAAGGGGTCCCGCGGAAAAACTGTTTTTT.

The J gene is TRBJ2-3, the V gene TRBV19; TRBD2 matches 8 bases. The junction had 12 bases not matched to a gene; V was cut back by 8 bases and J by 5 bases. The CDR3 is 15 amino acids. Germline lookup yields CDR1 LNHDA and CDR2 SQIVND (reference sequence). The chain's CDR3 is CASGYGRGGQDTQYF. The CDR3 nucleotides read TGTGCCAGTGGTTATGGACGGGGGGGCCAAGATACGCAGTATTTT.

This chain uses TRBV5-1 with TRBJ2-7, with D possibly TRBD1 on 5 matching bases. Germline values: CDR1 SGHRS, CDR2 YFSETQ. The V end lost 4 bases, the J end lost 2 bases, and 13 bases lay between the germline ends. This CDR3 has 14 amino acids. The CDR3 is CASSTGQNPYEQYF. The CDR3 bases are TGCGCCAGCAGCACCGGACAAAACCCCTACGAGCAGTACTTC.